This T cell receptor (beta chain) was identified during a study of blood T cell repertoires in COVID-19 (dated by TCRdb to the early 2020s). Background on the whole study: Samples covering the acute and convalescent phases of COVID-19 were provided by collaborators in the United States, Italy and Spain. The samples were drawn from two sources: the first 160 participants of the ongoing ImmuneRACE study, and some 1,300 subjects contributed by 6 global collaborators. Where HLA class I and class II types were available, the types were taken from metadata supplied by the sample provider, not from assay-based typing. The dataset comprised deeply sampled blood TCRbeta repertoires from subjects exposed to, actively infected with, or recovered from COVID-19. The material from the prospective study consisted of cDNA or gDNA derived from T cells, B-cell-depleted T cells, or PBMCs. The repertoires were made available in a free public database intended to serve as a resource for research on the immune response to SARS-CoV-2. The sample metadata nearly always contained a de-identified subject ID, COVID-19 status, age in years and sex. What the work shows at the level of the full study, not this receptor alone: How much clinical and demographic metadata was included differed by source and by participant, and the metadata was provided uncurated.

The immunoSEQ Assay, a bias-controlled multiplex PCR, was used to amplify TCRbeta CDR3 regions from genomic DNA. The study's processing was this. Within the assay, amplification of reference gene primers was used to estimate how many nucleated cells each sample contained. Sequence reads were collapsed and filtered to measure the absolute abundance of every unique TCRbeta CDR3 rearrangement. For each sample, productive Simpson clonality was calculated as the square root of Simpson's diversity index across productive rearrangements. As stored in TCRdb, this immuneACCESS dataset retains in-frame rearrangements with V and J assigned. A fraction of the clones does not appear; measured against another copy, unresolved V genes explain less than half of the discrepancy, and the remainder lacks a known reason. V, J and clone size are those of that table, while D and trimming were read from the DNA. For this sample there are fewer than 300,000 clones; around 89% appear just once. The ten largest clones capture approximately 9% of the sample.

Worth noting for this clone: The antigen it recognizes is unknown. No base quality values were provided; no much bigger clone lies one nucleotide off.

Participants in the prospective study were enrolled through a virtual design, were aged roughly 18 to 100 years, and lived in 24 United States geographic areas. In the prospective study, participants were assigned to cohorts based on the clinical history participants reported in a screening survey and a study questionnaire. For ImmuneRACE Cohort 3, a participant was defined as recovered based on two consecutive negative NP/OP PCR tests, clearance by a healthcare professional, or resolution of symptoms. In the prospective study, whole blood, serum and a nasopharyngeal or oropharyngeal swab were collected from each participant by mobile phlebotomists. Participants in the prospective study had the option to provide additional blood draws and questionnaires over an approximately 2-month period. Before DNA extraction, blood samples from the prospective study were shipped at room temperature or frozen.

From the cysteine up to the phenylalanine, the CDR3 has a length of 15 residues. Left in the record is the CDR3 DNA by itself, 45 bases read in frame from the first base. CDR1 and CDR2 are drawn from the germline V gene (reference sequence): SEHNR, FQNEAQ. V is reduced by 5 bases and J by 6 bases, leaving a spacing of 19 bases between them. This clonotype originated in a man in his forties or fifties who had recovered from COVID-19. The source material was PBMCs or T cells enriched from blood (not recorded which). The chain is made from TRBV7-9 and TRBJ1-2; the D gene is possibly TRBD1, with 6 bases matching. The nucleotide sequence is TGTGCCAGCAGCCTAACAGCGGGGGGCGCGAATGGCTACACCTTC. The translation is CASSLTAGGANGYTF.